The TCR beta chain described here comes from a study of early T cells in non-severe SARS-CoV-2 infection. V was trimmed by 2 bases and J by 7 bases, leaving 15 bases between them. There are 13 residues in the CDR3. From germline, CDR1 is GTSNPN and CDR2 SVGIG (reference sequence). Unique molecular identifiers (one per individual cDNA molecule) were attached. Each CDR3 protein is one row after TCRdb ran MiXCR on the 5' RACE reads. This sample has about 92,000 distinct CDR3 sequences; about 15% occur once, and the top ten carry about 6.7%. The rearrangement uses TRBV30 and TRBJ2-7; no firm D call. The specimen sequenced was whole blood. This receptor was obtained from an adult who was a healthcare worker with PCR-confirmed SARS-CoV-2 infection or an uninfected control (not recorded which). The CDR3 spells CAWSSLLTREQYF. The CDR3, as DNA: TGTGCCTGGAGTAGTTTACTGACTCGGGAGCAGTACTTC.